This T cell receptor beta chain was sequenced for a study of T cell repertoires in cytomegalovirus infection. Across the whole study: Indicated by public TCR beta signatures were CMV infection and matching HLA type. Study findings and constraints: Dominant in the ex vivo response were TCR beta clonotypes restricted by HLA-C and specific for CMV. Cumulated frequencies of public TCR beta families served to identify carriers of CMV plus the relevant HLA.

The CDR3 runs to 14 residues. Between the trimmed V and J ends, which lost 5 bases and 0 bases, there was a span of 10 bases. Germline V gives CDR1 DFQATT, CDR2 SNEGSKA (reference sequence). TCRdb reprocessed the reads with MiXCR, giving one entry per CDR3 protein. Of around 43,000 distinct CDR3 sequences detected, about 20% appear once; the ten largest clones hold about 18%. This clonotype was counted only a few times. Its specificity is not known. Sequencing was performed on PBMCs, sequenced either directly or after in vitro stimulation (not recorded which). The receptor comes from a human donor in good health (CMV status not recorded). Some clones in this sample may be carry-over from other donors' samples. The chain couples TRBV20-1 to TRBJ1-4; TRBD1 is a possible D gene (5 bases). The CDR3 region is CSARDRTTNEKLFF. The CDR3 DNA reads as TGCAGTGCTCGGGACCGAACAACTAATGAAAAACTGTTTTTT.